The sequence of this T cell receptor beta chain was determined in a study of shared clonotypes between healthy human individuals. General study results and limits: Clonotypes shared by all four sorted-subset donors had higher generation probabilities than non-shared clonotypes. Naive subsets generally had larger estimated richness than memory subsets.

With regard to this clone: What it binds is not known.

As defined, naive CD8 cells were CD45RO-negative and positively selected for CCR7, with terminally differentiated effector memory CD45RA+ cells excluded. The run depth of the assay was deep. Authors' data handling: Filtering of immunoSEQ junctional sequences could not match full-length read filtering. Data came from immunoSEQ multiplex PCR; TCRdb stores just in-frame clones and leaves some out. D and trimming were read from the DNA, whereas the V and J calls and clone size are those reported in that table. The data contain 1.5 million to 2.5 million clones, approximately 94% of them singletons. CDR3 length: 17 residues.

Sequenced material: naive CD8+ T cells sorted from blood. This TCR derives from a man younger than 30 in good health. The V gene is TRBV21-1, the J gene TRBJ1-1; the table's D call of TRBD1 was not tested on the DNA. TRBV21-1 is given as a pseudogene. The CDR3 coding sequence is TGTGCCAGCAGCGGACAATACAGGGGGCGGTTTAACACTGAAGCTTTCTTT. It yields the protein CASSGQYRGRFNTEAFF.